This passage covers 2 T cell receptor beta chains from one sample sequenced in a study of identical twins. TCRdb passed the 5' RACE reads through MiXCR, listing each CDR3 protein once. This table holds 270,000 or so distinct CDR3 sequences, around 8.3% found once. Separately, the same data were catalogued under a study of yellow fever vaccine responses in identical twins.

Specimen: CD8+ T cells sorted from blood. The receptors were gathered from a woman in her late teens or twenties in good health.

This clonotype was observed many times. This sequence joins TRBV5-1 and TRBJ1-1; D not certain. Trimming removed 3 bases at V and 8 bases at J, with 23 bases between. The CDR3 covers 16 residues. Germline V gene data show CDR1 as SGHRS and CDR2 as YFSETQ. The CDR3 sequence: CASSYFAGIQYSEAFF. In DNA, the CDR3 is TGCGCCAGCAGCTATTTTGCCGGGATTCAATATTCAGAAGCTTTCTTT.

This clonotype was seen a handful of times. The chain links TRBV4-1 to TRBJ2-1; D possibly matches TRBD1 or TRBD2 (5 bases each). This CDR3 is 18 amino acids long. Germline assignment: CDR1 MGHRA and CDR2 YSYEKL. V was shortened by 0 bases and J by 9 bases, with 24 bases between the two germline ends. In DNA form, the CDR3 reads TGCGCCAGCAGCCAAGAAGACTATAGGCCTATCCTACAGGTTGAGCAGTTCTTC. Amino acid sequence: CASSQEDYRPILQVEQFF.